These 14 T cell receptor beta chains were sequenced from one sample in a study of blood T cells in healthy people across ages. A second PCR, run for about 7 to 11 cycles, used a sample-barcoded 5' primer plus a J-beta primer mix. TCRdb processed the 5' RACE reads anew with MiXCR; each CDR3 protein has one entry. The sample consists of 1,300,000 or so distinct CDR3 sequences, roughly 64% of them appearing once. Sequencing was done on a sample of blood. The receptors here all came from a man between 18 and 29 years old in good health.

This clonotype was observed a single time. This chain uses TRBV7-9 with TRBJ1-6, with a tentative D call TRBD1 (6 bases). Deletions cut 6 bases from V and 7 bases from J, with 13 bases between. The CDR3 sequence is 14 residues long. Germline V gives CDR1 SEHNR, CDR2 FQNEAQ (reference sequence). As DNA, the CDR3 is TGTGCCAGCAGAGCGGACAGCTACAATTCACCCCTCCACTTT. Translation gives CASRADSYNSPLHF.

This clonotype has just a few counts. The chain links TRBV20-1 to TRBJ1-5, with 7 bases identical to TRBD1. V dropped 6 bases and J dropped 2; count of bases not matched to a gene: 7. In germline, CDR1 is DFQATT, CDR2 SNEGSKA (reference sequence). The CDR3 has 14 residues. The CDR3 DNA reads as TGCAGTGCATCCGGGACAGCACGCAATCAGCCCCAGCATTTT. Protein sequence: CSASGTARNQPQHF.

CDR3 protein: CASSSSLAGGYQETQYF. CDR3 DNA: TGTGCCAGCAGTTCGAGTCTAGCGGGAGGATATCAAGAGACCCAGTACTTC. The chain uses TRBV6-5 and TRBJ2-5; 11 bases line up with TRBD2. V trimming: 4 bases; J trimming: 2 bases; junction bases outside the gene matches: 9. This CDR3 contains 17 residues. Germline loops: CDR1 MNHEY, CDR2 SVGAGI.

The chain is built from TRBV27 and TRBJ2-1; 8 bases are a match to TRBD2. Germline V gene lookup returns CDR1 MNHEY and CDR2 SMNVEV (reference sequence). V lost 4 bases and J lost 7; bases outside the gene matches: 9. The CDR3 sequence is 15 residues long. CDR3 bases: TGTGCCAGCAGTTCCAGCCTCAGCGGGGGAAATGAGCAGTTCTTC. Translated: CASSSSLSGGNEQFF.

The CDR3 loop is CASSSQGHTNEKLFF. For the CDR3, the DNA is TGTGCCAGCAGTTCCCAGGGGCATACTAATGAAAAACTGTTTTTT. The V gene is TRBV7-2, the J gene TRBJ1-4, with D perhaps matching TRBD1 (6 bases). CDR1 is SGHTA, CDR2 FQGNSA, per germline. This CDR3 region has 15 residues. The V end was cut by 6 bases, the J end by 2 bases, with 13 bases between.

Comments on this clonotype: The junction does not match germline at one end; this may be a read error. The chain is built from TRBV29-1 and TRBJ2-5; D might be TRBD1 (6 bases). The CDR3 is 14 amino acids. Germline V gene lookup returns CDR1 SQVTM and CDR2 ANQGSEA. The CDR3 loop reads CSAEGGKGEGAQYF. The CDR3 DNA reads as TGCAGCGCTGAAGGTGGAAAGGGGGAAGGGGCCCAGTACTTC. The full variable domain, in which reference TRBV29-1 and TRBJ2-5 provide the parts outside the CDR3, is SAVISQKPSRDICQRGTSLTIQCQVDSQVTMMFWYRQQPGQSLTLIATANQGSEATYESGFVIDKFPISRPNLTFSTLTVSNMSPEDSSIYLCSAEGGKGEGAQYFGPGTRLLVL.

The chain joins TRBV27 to TRBJ2-5, with 7 nucleotides matching TRBD1. CDR1 MNHEY and CDR2 SMNVEV come from the germline V gene (reference sequence). V dropped 7 bases and J dropped 5; count of bases not matched to a gene: 13. The CDR3 extends over 15 amino acids. The CDR3 spells CASTPSTATGETQYF. CDR3 sequence (DNA): TGTGCCAGCACTCCCTCGACCGCGACAGGGGAGACCCAGTACTTC.

This chain joins TRBV12-3 or TRBV12-4 and TRBJ2-3; D is unclear. The germline V and J ends were trimmed by 3 bases and 2 bases, with 6 bases remaining between them. The CDR3 is 13 residues long. CDR3 coding DNA: TGTGCCAGCAGTTTGTGGGCCACAGATACGCAGTATTTT. Its translation is CASSLWATDTQYF.

This rearrangement joins TRBV20-1 to TRBJ2-4; a possible D gene is TRBD2 (6 bases). Trimming removed 0 bases at V and 6 bases at J, with 15 bases between. The germline gives CDR1 DFQATT, CDR2 SNEGSKA (reference sequence). The CDR3 covers 15 residues. The CDR3 loop reads CSARDYRRDSNIQYF. Written as DNA, the CDR3 is TGCAGTGCTAGAGATTATAGACGGGACTCAAACATTCAGTACTTC.

This clonotype was observed a few times. V and J are TRBV4-3 and TRBJ2-7, with D perhaps TRBD2 (5 bases). The CDR3 is 16 amino acids. The V end lost 1 base, the J end lost 0 bases, and 13 bases lay between the germline ends. Germline V gene sequence: CDR1 LGHNA, CDR2 YSLEER. CDR3 nucleotides: TGCGCCAGCAGCCAAGGATCCGGGGTTAGCTCCTACGAGCAGTACTTC. It translates to CASSQGSGVSSYEQYF.

The rearrangement joins TRBV10-3 to TRBJ2-1; possibly TRBD2 for D (7 bases). The germline V gene encodes CDR1 ENHRY and CDR2 SYGVKD. This CDR3 spans 15 amino acids. The V end lost 4 bases, the J end lost 8 bases, and 18 bases lay between the germline ends. CDR3 nucleotides: TGTGCCATCAGTGTAGGTGGGGGGGCGCTCGATGAGCAGTTCTTC. This codes for CAISVGGGALDEQFF.

The sample holds many counts of this clonotype. The chain joins TRBV7-9 to TRBJ1-5; D unresolved. Trimming left V 1 base short and J 5 bases short, with 3 bases between. The CDR3 is 12 amino acids. Germline V CDR1 and CDR2: SEHNR, FQNEAQ (reference sequence). The CDR3 sequence: CASSLGDQPQHF. CDR3 nucleotides: TGTGCCAGCAGCTTAGGGGATCAGCCCCAGCATTTT. The complete variable domain, with remaining parts taken from reference TRBV7-9 and TRBJ1-5, reads DTGVSQNPRHKITKRGQNVTFRCDPISEHNRLYWYRQTLGQGPEFLTYFQNEAQLEKSRLLSDRFSAERPKGSFSTLEIQRTEQGDSAMYLCASSLGDQPQHFGDGTRLSIL.

The chain carries TRBV27 and TRBJ2-5; possible D gene TRBD2, 6 bases. The CDR3 consists of 18 residues. The germline V gene has CDR1 MNHEY and CDR2 SMNVEV (reference sequence). V was clipped by 5 bases and J by 5 bases, with 27 bases between them. CDR3 sequence (DNA): TGTGCCAGCAGTCTGACGGGACTCCACAAAGGGCTACCGGAGACCCAGTACTTC. Translated: CASSLTGLHKGLPETQYF.

The chain's CDR3 is CASREQGGFYGYTF. As DNA, the CDR3 is TGTGCCAGCAGGGAGCAGGGCGGCTTCTATGGCTACACCTTC. The chain employs TRBV12-3 or TRBV12-4 and TRBJ1-2; TRBD1 might be the D (5 bases). Between the trimmed V and J ends, which lost 6 bases and 4 bases, there was a span of 15 bases. This CDR3 contains 14 residues.